Presented here are 32 T cell receptor beta chains from one specimen sequenced in a study of T cell changes during pregnancy in multiple sclerosis (dated by TCRdb to the late 2010s). Libraries were built with the immunoSEQ multiplex PCR assay. As stored in TCRdb, this immuneACCESS dataset retains in-frame rearrangements with V and J assigned. A fraction of the clones does not appear; measured against another copy, unresolved V genes explain less than half of the discrepancy, and the remainder lacks a known reason. For this sample there are approximately 100,000 clones; 91% appear just once. Jointly, the top ten make up 1.6% of the sample. This specimen was peripheral blood, taken before pregnancy. These receptors all come from a female donor with multiple sclerosis, enrolled in a pregnancy study.

The rearrangement links TRBV6-1 to TRBJ1-4; D is unclear. The V gene's germline CDR1 is MNHNS and CDR2 SASEGT. The CDR3 is made up of 15 amino acids. With 1 base removed from V and 1 base from J, the gap between germline ends came to 7 bases. The chain's CDR3 is CASSEGYRTNEKLFF. The CDR3 region has the DNA TGTGCCAGCAGTGAAGGGTACAGAACTAATGAAAAACTGTTTTTT.

This chain joins TRBV18 and TRBJ1-1, with 7 bases fitting TRBD1. Trimming removed 1 base from V and 7 bases from J; junction bases left unmatched: 9. The CDR3 loop spans 15 amino acids. Germline V gene lookup returns CDR1 KGHSH and CDR2 LQKENI. Here the CDR3 DNA reads TGTGCCAGCTCACCACTGGTCAAGGGGGCTGATGAAGCTTTCTTT. Its translation: CASSPLVKGADEAFF.

The chain recombines TRBV30 with TRBJ2-7, with D perhaps TRBD1 (5 bases). CDR1 GTSNPN and CDR2 SVGIG come from the germline V gene (reference sequence). Trimming pared 0 bases from V and 6 bases from J, leaving 12 bases between. The CDR3 spans 13 residues. CDR3 amino acids: CAWSVRQGAEQYF. The CDR3 DNA follows: TGTGCCTGGAGTGTACGGCAGGGTGCCGAGCAGTACTTC.

The rearrangement joins TRBV5-5 to TRBJ2-1; 12 bases map to TRBD2. The V gene end was trimmed by 4 bases and the J gene end by 1 base; junction bases not matched to a gene: 9. CDR3 length equals 18 residues. CDR1 is SGHKS and CDR2 is YYEKEE in the germline V gene (reference sequence). CDR3 sequence: CASSGTLTSGGSYNEQFF. The CDR3 bases are TGTGCCAGCAGCGGGACACTGACTAGCGGGGGTTCCTACAATGAGCAGTTCTTC.

This chain joins TRBV18 and TRBJ2-7; tentatively, D is TRBD1 (5 bases). The CDR3 extends over 18 amino acids. The germline gives CDR1 KGHSH, CDR2 LQKENI. V lost 0 bases to trimming and J lost 2 bases, with 20 bases between them. For the CDR3, the DNA is TGTGCCAGCTCACCACCGAAAGGGGATTCGATCGGCCCCTACGAGCAGTACTTC. Translated: CASSPPKGDSIGPYEQYF.

As regards this clone: At the DNA level, this CDR3 is encoded by other sequences in the same sample as well. The CDR3 DNA is TGTGCCAGCAGTTTCGGTCTAGCTAGCACAGATACGCAGTATTTT. It is translated as CASSFGLASTDTQYF. The V call is TRBV27, the J call TRBJ2-3, with D tentatively TRBD2 (5 bases). V lost 3 bases and J lost 0, with 10 bases in between. Germline V lookup: CDR1 MNHEY, CDR2 SMNVEV (reference sequence). The CDR3 loop spans 15 amino acids.

This clone appeared a single time. V is TRBV7-9 and J is TRBJ1-4; a possible D gene is TRBD1 (6 bases). V was pared by 0 bases and J by 0 bases, with 11 bases between. Germline V gives CDR1 SEHNR, CDR2 FQNEAQ (reference sequence). This CDR3 comprises 17 residues. The CDR3 protein is CASSLATGQATNEKLFF. The CDR3 DNA reads TGTGCCAGCAGCTTAGCCACGGGACAAGCAACTAATGAAAAACTGTTTTTT.

This chain links TRBV7-2 with TRBJ2-5, with no clear D. The closer fit of TRBJ2-7 to the DNA end suggests the J call may be wrong. The CDR3 is 15 amino acids. CDR1 and CDR2 from the germline V gene are SGHTA and FQGNSA. The CDR3 nucleotides read TGTGCCAGCAGCTTAGTGCCAGGTCATACCTACGAGCAGTACTTC. Its translation is CASSLVPGHTYEQYF.

This clone is a singleton in its sample. The V call is TRBV7-2, the J call TRBJ1-1; tentatively, D is TRBD1 (5 bases). Germline V CDR1 and CDR2: SGHTA, FQGNSA. This CDR3 is built from 12 residues. Trimming shortened V by 2 bases and J by 8 bases, and 9 bases separated the two germline ends. The CDR3 DNA follows: TGTGCCAGCAGCTTATCGACAGTAGAAGCTTTCTTT. As protein: CASSLSTVEAFF.

The V call is TRBV9, the J call TRBJ2-5; the D is unclear. The CDR3 consists of 13 residues. Germline-derived CDR1 and CDR2 are SGDLS and YYNGEE. Between the trimmed V and J ends, which lost 1 base and 5 bases, there was a span of 9 bases. The CDR3 DNA reads as TGTGCCAGCAGCGTATCACCTAGTGAGACCCAGTACTTC. Its translation is CASSVSPSETQYF.

V and J are TRBV5-6 and TRBJ1-2, with D possibly TRBD1 on 5 matching bases. From germline, CDR1 is SGHDT and CDR2 YYEEEE. This CDR3 comprises 13 residues. Trimming stripped 0 bases from V and 8 bases from J, with 11 bases between. This CDR3 is CASSLAQGGGYTF. The CDR3 DNA sequence: TGTGCCAGCAGCTTGGCCCAGGGAGGGGGCTACACCTTC.

This rearrangement joins TRBV5-1 to TRBJ1-2; TRBD1 matches at 8 bases. Germline CDR1 reads SGHRS; CDR2 reads YFSETQ. Germline trimming cut 4 bases from V and 6 bases from J; bases unmatched to any gene: 8. The CDR3 sequence is 14 residues long. In DNA form, the CDR3 reads TGCGCCAGCAGCCCGCGCAGGGGGCCAGATGGCTACACCTTC. This gives the protein CASSPRRGPDGYTF.

CDR3 bases: TGTGCCAGCAGCACCCAGGGGTCTGGAAACACCATATATTTT. As protein: CASSTQGSGNTIYF. The chain carries TRBV5-4 and TRBJ1-3, with D maybe TRBD1 (6 bases). The length of the CDR3 is 14 residues. Per the germline V gene, CDR1 is SGHNT and CDR2 is YYREEE (reference sequence). Trimming shortened V by 4 bases and J by 1 base, and 9 bases separated the two germline ends.

The V call is TRBV5-6, the J call TRBJ1-3; no clear D gene. This CDR3 is 14 amino acids long. Trimming cost V 2 bases and J 2 bases, with 8 bases left between them. The V gene's germline CDR1 is SGHDT and CDR2 YYEEEE. Here the CDR3 reads CASSFGVPGNTIYF. The DNA for the CDR3 is TGTGCCAGCAGCTTCGGGGTGCCTGGAAACACCATATATTTT. The full variable domain, its missing parts supplied by reference TRBV5-6 and TRBJ1-3, is DAGVTQSPTHLIKTRGQQVTLRCSPKSGHDTVSWYQQALGQGPQFIFQYYEEEERQRGNFPDRFSGHQFPNYSSELNVNALLLGDSALYLCASSFGVPGNTIYFGEGSWLTVV.

V is TRBV30 and J is TRBJ2-1; no clear D gene. Germline V lookup: CDR1 GTSNPN, CDR2 SVGIG (reference sequence). V lost 8 bases and J 4 bases, leaving 18 bases between the germline ends. The CDR3 is 14 residues long. CDR3 loop: CAGVSTRKYNEQFF. The CDR3 DNA reads TGTGCCGGAGTCTCGACCCGAAAATACAATGAGCAGTTCTTC. Combining the CDR3 with reference TRBV30 and TRBJ2-1 gives the whole variable domain SQTIHQWPATLVQPVGSPLSLECTVEGTSNPNLYWYRQAAGRGLQLLFYSVGIGQISSEVPQNLSASRPQDRQFILSSKKLLLSDSGFYLCAGVSTRKYNEQFFGPGTRLTVL.

The V gene is TRBV6-5, the J gene TRBJ1-1, with 7 bases matching TRBD1. V lost 1 base to trimming and J lost 2 bases; unmatched junction nucleotides: 7. The length of the CDR3 is 16 residues. Per germline, CDR1 MNHEY and CDR2 SVGAGI. The CDR3 sequence: CASSYWVTGSNTEAFF. Here the CDR3 DNA reads TGTGCCAGCAGTTACTGGGTGACAGGGTCTAACACTGAAGCTTTCTTT.

The chain joins TRBV6-1 to TRBJ1-1; 7 positions match TRBD1. V shed 5 bases, J shed 0 bases, and the junction held 0 bases outside the gene matches. Germline V gene lookup returns CDR1 MNHNS and CDR2 SASEGT. CDR3 length: 13 amino acids. The CDR3 region is CASSTGVNTEAFF. Here the CDR3 DNA reads TGTGCCAGCAGTACAGGGGTGAACACTGAAGCTTTCTTT.

The V and J genes are TRBV7-5 and TRBJ1-5. TRBV7-5 is deemed a pseudogene. The CDR3 is 14 residues long. In DNA form, the CDR3 reads TGTGCCAGAAGCGTCGAGGGGGGGCCTCAGCCCCAGCATTTT. It codes for CARSVEGGPQPQHF.

The table lists this clone with a count of one. V and J are TRBV5-6 and TRBJ2-7; D not resolved. The V end lost 6 bases, the J end lost 3 bases, and 19 bases lay between the germline ends. CDR3 length: 15 residues. Germline values: CDR1 SGHDT, CDR2 YYEEEE. CDR3 sequence (DNA): TGTGCCAGCACCTCCGGCCCGGAGACGGGCTACGAGCAGTACTTC. It yields the protein CASTSGPETGYEQYF.

This clone was seen just once. The gene calls are TRBV5-1 and TRBJ2-2; tentatively, D is TRBD2 (6 bases). The V end was cut by 4 bases, the J end by 2 bases, with 9 bases between. The CDR3 extends over 14 amino acids. The germline V gene encodes CDR1 SGHRS and CDR2 YFSETQ. In DNA form, the CDR3 reads TGCGCCAGCAGCACGGACTACAACACCGGGGAGCTGTTTTTT. Protein: CASSTDYNTGELFF. The full variable domain, its missing parts supplied by reference TRBV5-1 and TRBJ2-2, is KAGVTQTPRYLIKTRGQQVTLSCSPISGHRSVSWYQQTPGQGLQFLFEYFSETQRNKGNFPGRFSGRQFSNSRSEMNVSTLELGDSALYLCASSTDYNTGELFFGEGSRLTVL.

The rearrangement joins TRBV5-6 to TRBJ2-1; D might be TRBD1 (6 bases). This CDR3 is 17 amino acids long. The germline V gene encodes CDR1 SGHDT and CDR2 YYEEEE. Trimming took 0 bases from V and 4 from J, leaving 17 bases between them. CDR3 bases: TGTGCCAGCAGCTTGGCCGCTCAGGGGTCTCTATACAATGAGCAGTTCTTC. It translates to CASSLAAQGSLYNEQFF.

The chain couples TRBV10-3 to TRBJ1-1; tentative D call: TRBD1 (5 bases). The CDR3 spans 14 residues. With 4 bases removed from V and 2 bases from J, the gap between germline ends came to 11 bases. From germline, CDR1 is ENHRY and CDR2 SYGVKD. CDR3 residues: CAISVDGQNTEAFF. CDR3 DNA sequence: TGTGCCATCAGTGTTGACGGACAAAACACTGAAGCTTTCTTT.

The chain carries TRBV7-9 and TRBJ2-1; 8 nucleotides line up with TRBD1. Losses at the gene ends were 5 bases for V and 7 bases for J; bases not matched to a gene: 10. The length of the CDR3 is 15 residues. Germline CDR1 SEHNR, CDR2 FQNEAQ (reference sequence). The CDR3 nucleotides read TGTGCCAGCAGCCTGAGACAGGGGTCCCCAAATGAGCAGTTCTTC. Its protein product is CASSLRQGSPNEQFF.

The chain recombines TRBV18 with TRBJ2-3; a weak D match, TRBD1 (6 bases). This CDR3 region has 16 residues. V dropped 2 bases and J dropped 4 bases, with 16 bases sitting between them. Germline CDR1 reads KGHSH; CDR2 reads LQKENI. The CDR3 sequence: CASSPTDRTQADTQYF. The CDR3 nucleotides are TGTGCCAGCTCACCAACCGACAGGACGCAGGCAGATACGCAGTATTTT.

The V and J genes are TRBV19 and TRBJ2-7; perhaps TRBD2 as D (7 bases). Trimming pared 7 bases from V and 2 bases from J, leaving 15 bases between. The CDR3 runs to 14 residues. Per germline, CDR1 LNHDA and CDR2 SQIVND (reference sequence). The CDR3 sequence is CASKGGEAPYEQYF. CDR3 nucleotide sequence: TGTGCCAGTAAGGGGGGGGAAGCTCCCTACGAGCAGTACTTC. Combining the CDR3 with reference TRBV19 and TRBJ2-7 gives the whole variable domain DGGITQSPKYLFRKEGQNVTLSCEQNLNHDAMYWYRQDPGQGLRLIYYSQIVNDFQKGDIAEGYSVSREKKESFPLTVTSAQKNPTAFYLCASKGGEAPYEQYFGPGTRLTVT.

The rearrangement joins TRBV7-3 to TRBJ2-3; 9 nucleotides align to TRBD2. Trimming cost V 5 bases and J 6 bases; bases outside gene matches: 3. Germline values: CDR1 SGHTA, CDR2 FQGTGA. CDR3 length: 13 amino acids. The CDR3 protein is CASSRTSGDTQYF. The CDR3 nucleotides are TGTGCCAGCAGCCGAACTAGCGGGGATACGCAGTATTTT.

The chain recombines TRBV2 with TRBJ2-3; 8 bases are a match to TRBD2. CDR1 and CDR2 (germline): SNHLY, FYNNEI. CDR3 length: 15 residues. With V trimmed by 6 bases and J by 3 bases, 8 bases remained unmatched. CDR3 in amino acids: CASRPGLESTDTQYF. For the CDR3, the DNA is TGTGCCAGCAGGCCGGGACTAGAGAGTACAGATACGCAGTATTTT.

The chain links TRBV7-9 to TRBJ2-2, with TRBD1 matching over 8 bases. J lost 5 bases, V lost 1 base, and 3 bases had no gene match. Germline values: CDR1 SEHNR, CDR2 FQNEAQ (reference sequence). The CDR3 contains 15 residues. CDR3 sequence: CASSLGDRRTGELFF. The CDR3 DNA follows: TGTGCCAGCAGCTTAGGGGACAGGCGAACCGGGGAGCTGTTTTTT.

The V call is TRBV27, the J call TRBJ1-2; D is uncertain. The CDR3 has 13 amino acids. The V gene lost 2 bases and the J gene lost 4 bases, with 8 bases spanning the gap. Germline assignment: CDR1 MNHEY and CDR2 SMNVEV (reference sequence). The DNA for the CDR3 is TGTGCCAGCAGTTTAGCCTTCGGCTATGGCTACACCTTC. Translation: CASSLAFGYGYTF.

Here the CDR3 reads CASSFRSTPVGTQYF. CDR3 in DNA: TGTGCCAGCAGCTTTCGCTCCACACCGGTCGGGACGCAGTATTTT. The chain recombines TRBV7-9 with TRBJ2-3; D is uncertain. Trimming cost V 3 bases and J 9 bases, with 19 bases left between them. Germline loops: CDR1 SEHNR, CDR2 FQNEAQ (reference sequence). The CDR3 covers 15 residues. The full variable domain, with the rest looked up from reference TRBV7-9 and TRBJ2-3, is DTGVSQNPRHKITKRGQNVTFRCDPISEHNRLYWYRQTLGQGPEFLTYFQNEAQLEKSRLLSDRFSAERPKGSFSTLEIQRTEQGDSAMYLCASSFRSTPVGTQYFGPGTRLTVL.

The V gene is TRBV5-1, the J gene TRBJ2-3; TRBD2 aligns across 11 bases. The germline V gene encodes CDR1 SGHRS and CDR2 YFSETQ. With V trimmed by 0 bases and J by 2 bases, 11 bases remained unmatched. The CDR3 spans 19 residues. CDR3 in DNA: TGCGCCAGCAGCTTGGGGTCAGCTAGCGGGAGGAGGGTCACAGATACGCAGTATTTT. Its protein is CASSLGSASGRRVTDTQYF.

The chain joins TRBV6-5 to TRBJ2-1; D is possibly TRBD1 (6 bases). V was trimmed by 5 bases and J by 1 base, leaving 12 bases between them. CDR3 size: 15 residues. The germline V gene encodes CDR1 MNHEY and CDR2 SVGAGI. The CDR3 is CASSPRGYSYNEQFF. The CDR3 nucleotides read TGTGCCAGCAGTCCCAGGGGTTATTCCTACAATGAGCAGTTCTTC.